These 5 T cell receptor beta chains were sequenced from one sample in a study of cytomegalovirus exposure and HLA in healthy donors. The primer mix had 60 Vbeta and 13 Jbeta primers. Assay used: immunoSEQ multiplex PCR; TCRdb lists only in-frame clones, some missing. Of 85,000 to 95,000 clones listed, 60% to 70% are singletons. Source material: PBMCs. These receptors were taken from a woman aged 25 to 39 in good health and CMV-seronegative.

The chain links TRBV28 to TRBJ2-2; a possible D gene is TRBD1 (6 bases). The length of the CDR3 is 14 residues. Germline CDR1 MDHEN, CDR2 SYDVKM. Deletions cut 3 bases from V and 9 bases from J, with 14 bases between. CDR3 region: CASSFSRDNWELFF. CDR3 nucleotides: TGTGCCAGCAGTTTTTCCCGGGACAACTGGGAGCTGTTTTTT.

J is TRBJ1-2 and V is TRBV5-4; 7 nucleotides match TRBD1. The CDR3 covers 15 residues. In germline, CDR1 is SGHNT, CDR2 YYREEE (reference sequence). J was trimmed by 4 bases and V by 4 bases; bases with no gene match: 10. The CDR3 here is CASSTRQGFVYGYTF. The CDR3 DNA is TGTGCCAGCAGCACCAGACAGGGTTTTGTCTATGGCTACACCTTC.

This rearrangement joins TRBV28 to TRBJ2-1; 8 nucleotides agree with TRBD2. Germline-derived CDR1 and CDR2 are MDHEN and SYDVKM. The CDR3 runs to 16 residues. The trim removed 5 bases at V and 2 bases at J, leaving 8 bases unmatched. Here the CDR3 reads CASSPLSGGAYNEQFF. CDR3 nucleotide sequence: TGTGCCAGCAGTCCCCTGAGCGGGGGAGCCTACAATGAGCAGTTCTTC.

J is TRBJ1-1 and V is TRBV5-1; D not resolved. Trimming took 0 bases from V and 6 from J, leaving 9 bases between them. CDR1 is SGHRS and CDR2 is YFSETQ in the germline V gene. CDR3 length: 13 residues. This CDR3 is CASSLAGVPEAFF. CDR3 in DNA: TGCGCCAGCAGCTTGGCTGGAGTCCCTGAAGCTTTCTTT.

Regarding this clone: The same CDR3 is also encoded by other DNA sequences in this sample. This chain connects TRBV29-1 to TRBJ2-1; 9 nucleotides align to TRBD2. The V and J ends lost 3 bases and 3 bases, in that order; junction bases with no gene match: 3. In germline, CDR1 is SQVTM, CDR2 ANQGSEA. This CDR3 contains 14 residues. This CDR3 is CSVDPSGVYNEQFF. The DNA for the CDR3 is TGCAGCGTTGATCCTAGCGGGGTCTACAATGAGCAGTTCTTC.